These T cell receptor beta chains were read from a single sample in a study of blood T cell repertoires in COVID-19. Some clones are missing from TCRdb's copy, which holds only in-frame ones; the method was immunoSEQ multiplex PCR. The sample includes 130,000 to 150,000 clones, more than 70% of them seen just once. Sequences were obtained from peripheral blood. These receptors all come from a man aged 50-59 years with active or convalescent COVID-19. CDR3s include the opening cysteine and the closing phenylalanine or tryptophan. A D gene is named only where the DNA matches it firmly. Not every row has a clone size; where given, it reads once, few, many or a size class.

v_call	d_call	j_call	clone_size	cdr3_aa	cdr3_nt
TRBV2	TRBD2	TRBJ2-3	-	CASRRTSTHGDTQYF	TGTGCCAGCAGGCGGACTAGCACACACGGGGATACGCAGTATTTT
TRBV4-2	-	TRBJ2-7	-	CASSQISTTGNEQYF	TGTGCCAGCAGCCAAATTTCGACGACAGGCAACGAGCAGTACTTC
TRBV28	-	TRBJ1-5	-	CASRPQRGSNQPQHF	TGTGCCAGCAGACCCCAGAGAGGGAGCAATCAGCCCCAGCATTTT
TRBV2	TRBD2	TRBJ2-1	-	CASSIRTSGSGEQFF	TGTGCCAGCAGTATACGGACTAGCGGGAGCGGAGAGCAGTTCTTC
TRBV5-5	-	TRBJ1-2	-	CASSLTGQNYGYTF	TGTGCCAGCAGCTTAACCGGACAGAACTATGGCTACACCTTC
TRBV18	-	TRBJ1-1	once	CASSPRGTDGNTEAFF	TGTGCCAGCTCACCAAGGGGGACGGATGGGAACACTGAAGCTTTCTTT
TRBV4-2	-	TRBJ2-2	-	CASSPRETNTGELFF	TGTGCCAGCAGCCCTCGGGAGACTAACACCGGGGAGCTGTTTTTT
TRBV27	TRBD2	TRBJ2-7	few	CASTPGRSGRIYEQYF	TGTGCCAGCACCCCCGGCCGAAGCGGGAGGATCTACGAGCAGTACTTC
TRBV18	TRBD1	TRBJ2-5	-	CASSSTGFGETQYF	TGTGCCAGCTCATCGACAGGGTTTGGAGAGACCCAGTACTTC
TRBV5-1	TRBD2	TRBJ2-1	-	CASSLGTSRNEQFF	TGCGCCAGCAGCTTAGGGACTAGCCGAAATGAGCAGTTCTTC
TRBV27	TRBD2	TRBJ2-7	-	CASSPGTGLAGAYEQYF	TGTGCCAGCAGTCCGGGGACTGGACTAGCGGGAGCCTACGAGCAGTACTTC
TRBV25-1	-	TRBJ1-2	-	CASSRTQPPYGYTF	TGTGCCAGCAGTCGTACACAGCCTCCCTATGGCTACACCTTC
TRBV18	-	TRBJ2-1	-	CASSQQWDLNNEQFF	TGTGCCAGCTCACAACAATGGGACTTAAACAATGAGCAGTTCTTC
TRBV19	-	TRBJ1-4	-	CASRDQGTTNEKLFF	TGTGCCAGCAGGGACCAGGGGACAACTAATGAAAAACTGTTTTTT
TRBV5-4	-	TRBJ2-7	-	CASSSLSSSYEQYF	TGTGCCAGCAGCAGCTTAAGTAGCTCCTACGAGCAGTACTTC
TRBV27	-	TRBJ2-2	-	CASSLSATGELFF	TGTGCCAGCAGTTTATCGGCCACCGGGGAGCTGTTTTTT
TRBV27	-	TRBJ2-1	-	CASSPGHTSYNEQFF	TGTGCCAGCAGTCCGGGACACACATCCTACAATGAGCAGTTCTTC
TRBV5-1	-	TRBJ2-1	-	CASSLLTSNEQFF	TGCGCCAGCAGCTTGCTGACTAGCAATGAGCAGTTCTTC
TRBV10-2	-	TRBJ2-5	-	CASSDGGETQYF	TGCGCCAGCAGTGACGGAGGGGAGACCCAGTACTTC
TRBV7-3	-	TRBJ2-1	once	CASSAIATSSYNEQFF	TGTGCCAGCAGCGCGATAGCGACGAGCTCCTACAATGAGCAGTTCTTC
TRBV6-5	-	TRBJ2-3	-	CASSYEVADTQYF	TGTGCCAGCAGTTACGAGGTAGCAGATACGCAGTATTTT
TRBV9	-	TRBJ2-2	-	CASSVVTGNTGELFF	TGTGCCAGCAGCGTAGTGACAGGGAACACCGGGGAGCTGTTTTTT
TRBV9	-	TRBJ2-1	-	CASSVGGGYNEQFF	TGTGCCAGCAGCGTAGGAGGCGGTTACAATGAGCAGTTCTTC
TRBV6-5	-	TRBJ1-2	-	CASSYSAGAYGYTF	TGTGCCAGCAGTTACTCCGCAGGGGCCTATGGCTACACCTTC
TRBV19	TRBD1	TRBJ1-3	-	CASSTRTGGISGNTIYF	TGTGCCAGTAGTACCCGGACAGGGGGGATCTCTGGAAACACCATATATTTT
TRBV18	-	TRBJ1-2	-	CASSYAADSYGYTF	TGTGCCAGCTCATACGCAGCGGACAGCTATGGCTACACCTTC
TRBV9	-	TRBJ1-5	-	CASSVGQSNQPQHF	TGTGCCAGCAGCGTAGGTCAGAGCAATCAGCCCCAGCATTTT
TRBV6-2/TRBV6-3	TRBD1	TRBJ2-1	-	CASSYPDRGRGNEQFF	TGTGCCAGCAGTTACCCAGACAGGGGAAGAGGAAATGAGCAGTTCTTC
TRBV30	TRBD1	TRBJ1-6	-	CAWSAGTDNSPLHF	TGTGCCTGGAGTGCCGGGACAGATAATTCACCCCTCCACTTT
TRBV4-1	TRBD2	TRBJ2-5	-	CASSHSSGTSSEETQYF	TGCGCCAGCAGCCACAGTAGCGGGACAAGTTCTGAGGAGACCCAGTACTTC
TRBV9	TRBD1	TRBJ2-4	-	CASSPRQGVSKNIQYF	TGTGCCAGCAGCCCCCGACAGGGGGTTAGCAAAAACATTCAGTACTTC
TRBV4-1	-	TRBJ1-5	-	CASSSQGGNQPQHF	TGCGCCAGCAGCTCACAGGGTGGCAATCAGCCCCAGCATTTT
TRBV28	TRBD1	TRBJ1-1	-	CASSSLQGVGTEAFF	TGTGCCAGCAGTTCTCTACAGGGGGTGGGCACTGAAGCTTTCTTT
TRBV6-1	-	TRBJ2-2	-	CASSEDRAIGELFF	TGTGCCAGCAGTGAAGACAGGGCCATCGGGGAGCTGTTTTTT
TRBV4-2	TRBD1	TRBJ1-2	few	CASSQDQDRGLGYTF	TGTGCCAGCAGCCAAGATCAGGACAGGGGGTTGGGCTACACCTTC
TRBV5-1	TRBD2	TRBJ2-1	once	CASARDYNYNEQFF	TGCGCCAGCGCCCGGGACTACAACTACAATGAGCAGTTCTTC
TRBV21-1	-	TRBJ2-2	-	CASSKVPRMKSRKAGELFF	TGTGCCAGCAGCAAAGTACCCCGTATGAAATCGAGAAAAGCCGGGGAGCTGTTTTTT
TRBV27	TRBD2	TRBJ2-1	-	CASSSYRGGEQFF	TGTGCCAGCAGTTCCTATCGGGGGGGTGAGCAGTTCTTC
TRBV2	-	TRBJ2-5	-	CASSERGGRETQYF	TGTGCCAGCAGTGAAAGGGGGGGCCGGGAGACCCAGTACTTC
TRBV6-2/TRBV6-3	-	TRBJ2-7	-	CASSPLGAGHLGEQYF	TGTGCCAGCAGTCCCCTAGGAGCGGGACACCTGGGGGAGCAGTACTTC
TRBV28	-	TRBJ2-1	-	CASSLSQGYNEQFF	TGTGCCAGCAGTTTATCCCAGGGATACAATGAGCAGTTCTTC
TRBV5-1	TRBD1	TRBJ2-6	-	CASSSGTGAGANVLTF	TGCGCCAGCAGCTCCGGGACAGGGGCCGGGGCCAACGTCCTGACTTTC
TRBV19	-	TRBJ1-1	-	CASSPNRQDEAFF	TGTGCCAGTAGTCCCAACCGACAGGACGAAGCTTTCTTT
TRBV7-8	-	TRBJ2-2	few	CASSLTGTRTGELFF	TGTGCCAGCAGCCTGACCGGGACACGCACCGGGGAGCTGTTTTTT
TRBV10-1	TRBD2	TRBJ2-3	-	CASSLSSGSTTDTQYF	TGCGCCAGCAGTCTCTCTAGCGGGAGTACCACAGATACGCAGTATTTT
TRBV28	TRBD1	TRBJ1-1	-	CASSLIGTGATEAFF	TGTGCCAGCAGTTTAATCGGGACAGGGGCCACTGAAGCTTTCTTT
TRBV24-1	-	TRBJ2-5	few	CATSEPTGSPTGETQYF	TGTGCCACCAGTGAGCCCACCGGGAGCCCCACCGGCGAGACCCAGTACTTC
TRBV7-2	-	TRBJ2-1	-	CASSLYSSSYNEQFF	TGTGCCAGCAGCTTATACAGTAGCTCCTACAATGAGCAGTTCTTC
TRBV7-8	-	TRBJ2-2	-	CASSLGLVGKAGELFF	TGTGCCAGCAGCTTAGGACTAGTGGGGAAGGCCGGGGAGCTGTTTTTT
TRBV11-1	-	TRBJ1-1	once	CASSLNPSSGTEAFF	TGTGCCAGCAGCTTAAATCCGTCCTCCGGCACTGAAGCTTTCTTT
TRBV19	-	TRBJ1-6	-	CASTQGVNSPLHF	TGTGCCAGTACCCAGGGTGTGAATTCACCCCTCCACTTT
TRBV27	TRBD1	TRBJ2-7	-	CASSSRQGESRYEQYF	TGTGCCAGCAGTTCCCGACAGGGGGAATCGCGGTACGAGCAGTACTTC
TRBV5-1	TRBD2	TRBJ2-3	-	CASSREGPYTDTQYF	TGCGCCAGCAGCCGGGAGGGCCCCTACACAGATACGCAGTATTTT
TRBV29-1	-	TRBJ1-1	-	CSVGGGTEAFF	TGCAGCGTTGGGGGGGGCACTGAAGCTTTCTTT
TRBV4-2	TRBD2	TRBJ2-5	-	CASSQASGSVETQYF	TGTGCCAGCAGCCAAGCTAGCGGGAGTGTTGAGACCCAGTACTTC
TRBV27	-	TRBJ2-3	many	CASSFGNRISTDTQYF	TGTGCCAGCAGTTTCGGAAACAGAATAAGCACAGATACGCAGTATTTT
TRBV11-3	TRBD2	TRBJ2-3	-	CASSLGRGRADTQYF	TGTGCCAGCAGCTTGGGAAGAGGGAGGGCAGATACGCAGTATTTT